The 4 T cell receptor beta chains reported below all come from one sample, sequenced in a study of T cells after posttransplantation cyclophosphamide. Measured with immunoSEQ multiplex PCR; TCRdb has only the in-frame clones, and not every one. The sample has about 2,600 clones, none seen only once; the top ten hold about a tenth. Treatment was busulfan-fludarabine conditioning, a marrow graft, and cyclophosphamide on days +3 and +4. The material sequenced was PBMCs, taken 32 days after allogeneic stem cell transplant with posttransplant cyclophosphamide. The receptors here all came from a female patient aged 50-59 years who received an allogeneic stem cell transplant from a related donor, was CMV-positive, and had no GVHD. Some of the T cells may derive from the graft donor.

This chain joins TRBV29-1 and TRBJ2-3, with D perhaps TRBD1 (5 bases). Trimming took off 4 bases at V and 3 bases at J, with 14 bases between the two ends. In germline, CDR1 is SQVTM, CDR2 ANQGSEA. The CDR3 contains 14 residues. CDR3 sequence reads: CSVGGRARTDTQYF. The CDR3 nucleotides read TGCAGCGTTGGAGGCAGGGCAAGGACAGATACGCAGTATTTT.

V is TRBV5-1 and J is TRBJ2-2; TRBD2 matches at 11 bases. There are 14 residues in the CDR3. Trimming at V came to 8 bases and at J to 4 bases, leaving 4 bases not matched to a gene. The germline V gene encodes CDR1 SGHRS and CDR2 YFSETQ. CDR3 in DNA: TGCGCCAGTCATAGCGGGAGGGCCACCGGGGAGCTGTTTTTT. This sequence encodes CASHSGRATGELFF.

This clone was seen at least ten times. The chain joins TRBV7-3 to TRBJ2-5; 7 nucleotides match TRBD1. V trimming: 5 bases; J trimming: 2 bases; junction bases outside the gene matches: 8. Looked up from germline, CDR1 is SGHTA and CDR2 is FQGTGA. The CDR3 is 15 residues long. The CDR3 region is CASSPNGRGQETQYF. The DNA of the CDR3 is TGTGCCAGCAGCCCCAACGGCAGGGGGCAAGAGACCCAGTACTTC.

This clone was seen at least ten times. The chain has TRBV24-1 and TRBJ2-2; unclear D gene. The V and J ends lost 3 bases and 2 bases respectively, with 9 bases between them. Germline lookup yields CDR1 KGHDR and CDR2 SFDVKD. This CDR3 is 15 amino acids long. CDR3 sequence (DNA): TGTGCCACCAGTGATACTACGGTCAACACCGGGGAGCTGTTTTTT. It is translated as CATSDTTVNTGELFF.